Below, one T cell receptor beta chain is given with its context. This sample was taken from a study of blood T cell repertoires in COVID-19. Study at large: Samples taken during acute and convalescent COVID-19 were collected in the United States, Italy and Spain.

Data came from immunoSEQ multiplex PCR; TCRdb stores just in-frame clones and leaves some out. Of about 140,000 clones listed, about 84% are singletons. The CDR3 has 16 amino acids. CDR1 SEHNR and CDR2 FQNEAQ come from the germline V gene (reference sequence). V dropped 1 base and J dropped 6; count of bases not matched to a gene: 8. Sequencing input: peripheral blood. V and J are TRBV7-9 and TRBJ2-3; 9 nucleotides agree with TRBD2. The clonotype originates from a woman between 45 and 60 years old with acute or convalescent COVID-19. The chain's CDR3 is CASSLVAGAPGDTQYF. The DNA for the CDR3 is TGTGCCAGCAGCTTAGTAGCGGGGGCGCCTGGCGATACGCAGTATTTT.